This T cell receptor beta chain was captured in a study of CD4 and CD8 cells across lung adenocarcinoma regions. TCRdb called the PCR reads again in MiXCR, with one record for every CDR3 protein. The sample contains about 12,000 distinct CDR3 sequences, about 56% of which appear only once. About this clonotype: Germline is not matched at one junction end, which may reflect a read error.

Per the germline V gene, CDR1 is DFQATT and CDR2 is SNEGSKA (reference sequence). This CDR3 contains 15 residues. The V gene is TRBV20-1, the J gene TRBJ2-3; maybe TRBD2 (5 bases). Sequenced input: CD8+ T cells from the margin of a lung tumor. This receptor was taken from a female donor with lung adenocarcinoma. The CD4 and CD8 labels of this study may be unreliable. CDR3 loop: CSARGGLGATDMQYF. The CDR3 DNA reads as TGCAGTGCTAGAGGAGGGCTGGGTGCCACAGATATGCAGTACTTT.